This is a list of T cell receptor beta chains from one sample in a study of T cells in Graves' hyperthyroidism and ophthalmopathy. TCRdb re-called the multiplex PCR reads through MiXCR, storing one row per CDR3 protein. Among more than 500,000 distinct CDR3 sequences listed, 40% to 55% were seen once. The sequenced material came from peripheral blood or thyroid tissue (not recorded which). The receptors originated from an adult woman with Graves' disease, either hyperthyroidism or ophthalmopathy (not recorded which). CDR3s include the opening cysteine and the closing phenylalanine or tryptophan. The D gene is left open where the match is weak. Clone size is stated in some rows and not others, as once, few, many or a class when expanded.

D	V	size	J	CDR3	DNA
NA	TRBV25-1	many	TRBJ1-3	CASRGTGNTIYF	TGTGCCAGCAGGGGAACTGGAAACACCATATATTTT
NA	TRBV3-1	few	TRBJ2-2	CASRVGGAGELFF	TGTGCCAGCAGAGTCGGAGGCGCCGGGGAGCTGTTTTTT
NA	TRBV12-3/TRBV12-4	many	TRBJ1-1	CASSSPIGGTEAFF	TGTGCCAGCAGTTCCCCGATAGGGGGCACTGAAGCTTTCTTT
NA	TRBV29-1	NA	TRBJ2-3	CSVDPAGSIDTQYF	TGCAGCGTTGACCCGGCCGGGAGTATCGATACGCAGTATTTT
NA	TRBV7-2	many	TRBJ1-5	CASSRDGSNQPQHF	TGTGCCAGCAGCCGGGACGGTAGCAATCAGCCCCAGCATTTT
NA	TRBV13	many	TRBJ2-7	CASSPYPDSYEQYF	TGTGCCAGCAGCCCTTACCCTGACAGCTACGAGCAGTACTTC
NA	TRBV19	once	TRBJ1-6	CASSIFGLNSPLHF	TGTGCCAGTAGTATCTTCGGCTTGAATTCACCCCTCCACTTT
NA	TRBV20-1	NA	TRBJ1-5	CSAASGPQHF	TGCAGTGCTGCTAGCGGGCCCCAGCATTTT
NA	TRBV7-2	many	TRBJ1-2	CASSLDRYGYTF	TGTGCCAGCAGCTTGGATCGCTATGGCTACACCTTC
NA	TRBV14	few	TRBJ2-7	CASSRDTGLYSYEQYF	TGTGCCAGCAGCCGCGATACAGGGCTTTACTCCTACGAGCAGTACTTC
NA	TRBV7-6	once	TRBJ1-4	CAGSLSRAGSREKLFF	TGTGCCGGCAGCTTATCTCGGGCAGGGAGTCGAGAAAAACTGTTTTTT
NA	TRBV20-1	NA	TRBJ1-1	CSAREVRVGNTEAFF	TGCAGTGCTAGAGAGGTCAGGGTGGGGAACACTGAAGCTTTCTTT
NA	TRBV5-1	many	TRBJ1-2	CASSLGGVGNRGYTF	TGCGCCAGCAGCTTGGGTGGTGTCGGAAACAGGGGCTACACCTTC
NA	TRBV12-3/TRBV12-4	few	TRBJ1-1	CASISKNTEAFF	TGTGCCAGCATCAGTAAGAACACTGAAGCTTTCTTT
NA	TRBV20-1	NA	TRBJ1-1	CSAYTRDTSGDGEAFF	TGCAGTGCTTATACCCGGGACACTTCCGGGGACGGTGAAGCTTTCTTT
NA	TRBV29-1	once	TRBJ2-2	CSVNRETGELFF	TGCAGCGTAAACAGGGAAACCGGGGAGCTGTTTTTT
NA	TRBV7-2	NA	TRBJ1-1	CASSYFGGLNRGTEAFF	TGTGCCAGCAGTTATTTTGGGGGGTTGAACCGTGGCACTGAAGCTTTCTTT
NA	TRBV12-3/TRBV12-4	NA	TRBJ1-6	CASSYNYRDQPLHF	TGTGCCAGCAGTTACAACTACAGGGATCAGCCCCTCCACTTT
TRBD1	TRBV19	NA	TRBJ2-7	CATRDRGDSEQYF	TGTGCCACCAGGGACAGGGGTGACTCCGAGCAGTACTTC
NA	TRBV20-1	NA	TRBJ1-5	CSARGTEGFSNQPQHF	TGCAGTGCTAGAGGGACAGAGGGCTTCAGCAATCAGCCCCAGCATTTT
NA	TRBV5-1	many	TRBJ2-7	CASSLPGTGKNEQYF	TGCGCCAGCAGCCTCCCGGGCACGGGGAAAAACGAGCAGTACTTC
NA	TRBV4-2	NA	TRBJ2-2	CASSQETGELFF	TGTGCCAGCAGCCAAGAAACCGGGGAGCTGTTTTTT
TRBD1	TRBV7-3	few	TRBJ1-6	CASGTGGGSPLHF	TGTGCCAGCGGCACAGGGGGCGGTTCACCCCTCCACTTT
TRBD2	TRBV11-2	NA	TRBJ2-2	CASRTTTSGIGELFF	TGTGCCAGCAGGACTACGACTAGCGGGATCGGGGAGCTGTTTTTT
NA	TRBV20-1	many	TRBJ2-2	CSAREGPGELFF	TGCAGTGCTAGGGAGGGACCCGGGGAGCTGTTTTTT
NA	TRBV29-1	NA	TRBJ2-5	CSVVVRAQYF	TGCAGCGTTGTTGTCCGGGCCCAGTACTTC
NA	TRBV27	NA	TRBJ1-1	CASSLGGEVNTEAFF	TGTGCCAGCAGTTTAGGAGGGGAAGTAAACACTGAAGCTTTCTTT
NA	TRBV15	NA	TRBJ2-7	CATSRDRSWSYEQYF	TGTGCCACCAGCAGAGATCGGTCGTGGTCCTACGAGCAGTACTTC
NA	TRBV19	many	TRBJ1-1	CASSMNGDTEAFF	TGTGCCAGTAGTATGAACGGCGACACTGAAGCTTTCTTT
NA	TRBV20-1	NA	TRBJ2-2	CSARDREYEQYFGPAQLFF	NA
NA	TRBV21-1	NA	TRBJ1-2	CASSTLGVYTF	TGTGCCAGCAGCACGTTGGGGGTGTACACCTTC
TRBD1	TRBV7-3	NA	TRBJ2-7	CASSYEPDRAYEQYF	TGTGCCAGCAGCTATGAACCGGACAGGGCCTACGAGCAGTACTTC
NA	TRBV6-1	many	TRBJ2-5	CASFGYETQYF	TGTGCCAGCTTTGGTTATGAGACCCAGTACTTC
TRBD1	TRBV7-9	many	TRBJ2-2	CANEQGFAGELFF	TGTGCCAACGAACAGGGGTTCGCCGGGGAGCTGTTTTTT
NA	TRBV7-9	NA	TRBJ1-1	CASSDITGLNTEAFF	TGTGCCAGCAGCGACATTACAGGGCTGAACACTGAAGCTTTCTTT
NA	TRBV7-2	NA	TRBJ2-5	CASSGQRGVGVIYQETQYF	TGTGCCAGCAGCGGACAAAGGGGGGTGGGAGTAATCTACCAAGAGACCCAGTACTTC
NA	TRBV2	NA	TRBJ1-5	CASGTSNQPQHF	TGTGCCTCTGGGACTAGCAATCAGCCCCAGCATTTT
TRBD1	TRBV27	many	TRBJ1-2	CASRNRGGYTF	TGTGCCAGCAGAAACAGGGGCGGCTACACCTTC
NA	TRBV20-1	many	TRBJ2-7	CSAPGPQLEYEQYF	TGCAGTGCCCCCGGGCCTCAGTTGGAATACGAGCAGTACTTC